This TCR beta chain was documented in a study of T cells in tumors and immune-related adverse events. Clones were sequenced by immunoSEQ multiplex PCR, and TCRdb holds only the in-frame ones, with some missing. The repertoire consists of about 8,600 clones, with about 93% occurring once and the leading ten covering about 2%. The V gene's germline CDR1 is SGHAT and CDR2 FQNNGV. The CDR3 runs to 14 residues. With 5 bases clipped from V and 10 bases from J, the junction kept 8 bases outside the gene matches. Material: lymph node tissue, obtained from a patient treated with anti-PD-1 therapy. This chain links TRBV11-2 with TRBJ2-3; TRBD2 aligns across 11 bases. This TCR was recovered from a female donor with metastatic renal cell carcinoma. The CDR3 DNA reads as TGTGCCAGCAGCCTCGGGACTAGCGGAGGCGCGCAGTATTTT. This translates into CASSLGTSGGAQYF.